This TCR beta chain was sequenced in a study of T cell responses to AZD1222 COVID-19 vaccine (dated by TCRdb to about 2021). A note on the overall study: AZD1222 recipients whose second dose came at about 4 weeks and those whose second dose came at about 12 weeks were combined into one group, since spike-specific TCR depth and breadth did not differ between the two schedules. Trial participants were enrolled by age into 18-55, 56-69 and 70-plus year subgroups, with roughly 150, 30 and 60 TCR-sequenced participants respectively. TCR sequencing was performed for some 250 trial participants, of whom about 200 were given two doses of AZD1222 and some 25 were given two doses of MenACWY control vaccine. The full study reports these points: After two AZD1222 doses, both the breadth and the depth of spike-specific TCRs were significantly higher than at day 0 and than in MenACWY recipients. Because no day 14 peak-response samples were available, repertoires were characterized only after the peak T cell response. Nearly half of unique spike-specific TCRs reportedly recognized epitopes outside regions mutated in the B.1.351 and B.1.1.7 variants. Participants were mostly white British, with more females than males. The authors suggested clonal diversity may have been underestimated. The whole spike protein was spanned by vaccine-associated CD4 TCRs, and dominant responses were seen in regions 160-218 and 743-854. The 56-69-year group was small, and its depth increase did not reach significance, likely because of low power. Conclusions about previously exposed vaccinees are limited, since just 6 or 7 AZD1222 recipients were seropositive for SARS-CoV-2 at baseline.

The time point label, read with the paper, signifies: baseline before first vaccination. Samples from vaccinated people were obtained from the UK trials COV001 and COV002, which included a single-blind randomized controlled phase 2/3 trial of AZD1222 (ChAdOx1 nCoV-19) in healthy adults. For TCRbeta chain sequencing, PBMC samples were collected from trial participants at day 0 and at day 28 after the second dose. Per the germline V gene (reference sequence), SGHNT is the CDR1 and YYREEE is the CDR2. From the cysteine up to the phenylalanine, the CDR3 has a length of 16 residues. Of all the DNA, just the CDR3 is kept, 48 bases in frame from base 1. V is cut back by 4 bases and J by 4 bases, with 11 bases in the junction unmatched. The CDR3 regions of human TCRbeta chains were analyzed by immunosequencing. The authors' pipeline ran thus. Repertoire TCRs were matched against a reference library of SARS-CoV-2-specific TCRs generated with the MIRA antigen-specificity platform. Breadth was defined as the fraction of unique TCRs that were SARS-CoV-2-associated, and depth was defined as the fraction of total T cells that were SARS-CoV-2-associated. Using the MIRA data, every spike-specific TCR was mapped to the spike region that the TCR reacted to and assigned to either a CD4 or a CD8 class. Log10-transformed breadth and depth values were compared by one-way ANOVA with Sidak's multiple comparisons tests. Drawn from immuneACCESS, this table holds only the in-frame rearrangements with V and J called that TCRdb kept. Clones are partly lost; checked studies trace under half to an unresolved V gene and leave the rest unexplained. That table furnishes V, J and clone size, whereas the DNA furnished D and trimming. The sample table contains more than 95,000 clones; only one count was recorded for roughly 90% of them. The ten largest account for 2.5% to 3% of the sample.

About this clone itself: The clone's antigen remains unknown. There are no base qualities to consult, and no much larger clone falls within one base.

The clonotype comes from an adult in good health. This receptor chain uses TRBV5-4 and TRBJ2-7; 10 bases in between match TRBD1. Source: peripheral blood, taken on day 0 of AZD1222 vaccination. In nucleotide form, the sequence is TGTGCCAGCAGCCCATCGGACAGGGGGAAACAGTACGAGCAGTACTTC. Translation gives CASSPSDRGKQYEQYF.